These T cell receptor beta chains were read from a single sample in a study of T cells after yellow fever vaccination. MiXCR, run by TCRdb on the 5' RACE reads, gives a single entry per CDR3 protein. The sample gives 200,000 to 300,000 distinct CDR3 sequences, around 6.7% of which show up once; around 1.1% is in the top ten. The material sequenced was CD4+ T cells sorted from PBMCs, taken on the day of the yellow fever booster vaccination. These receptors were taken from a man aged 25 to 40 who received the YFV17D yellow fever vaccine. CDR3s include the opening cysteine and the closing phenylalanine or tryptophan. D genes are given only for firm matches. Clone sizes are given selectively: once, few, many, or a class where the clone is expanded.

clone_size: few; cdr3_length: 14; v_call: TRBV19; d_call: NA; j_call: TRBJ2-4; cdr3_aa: CASARPSDKNIQYF; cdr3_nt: TGTGCCAGTGCCCGCCCATCGGACAAAAACATTCAGTACTTC
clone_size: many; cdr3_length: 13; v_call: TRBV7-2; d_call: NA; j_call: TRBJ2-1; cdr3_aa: CASSSSSYNEQFF; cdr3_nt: TGTGCCAGCAGCTCGAGCTCCTACAATGAGCAGTTCTTC
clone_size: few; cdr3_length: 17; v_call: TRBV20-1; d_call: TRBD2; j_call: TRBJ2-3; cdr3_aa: CSARAGLAGPGTDTQYF; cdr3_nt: TGCAGTGCTAGGGCTGGACTAGCGGGACCGGGGACAGATACGCAGTATTTT
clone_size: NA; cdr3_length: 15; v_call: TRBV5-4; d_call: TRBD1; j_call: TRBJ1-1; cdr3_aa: CASSSRQGIFTEAFF; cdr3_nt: TGTGCCAGCAGCTCCAGACAGGGTATCTTCACTGAAGCTTTCTTT
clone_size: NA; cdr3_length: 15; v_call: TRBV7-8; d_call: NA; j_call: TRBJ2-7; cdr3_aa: CASSLGTTRFDEQYF; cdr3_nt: TGTGCCAGCAGCTTAGGGACAACAAGGTTCGACGAGCAGTACTTC
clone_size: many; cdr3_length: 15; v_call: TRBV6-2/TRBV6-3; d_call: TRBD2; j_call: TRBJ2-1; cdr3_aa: CASSYGTSGHNEQFF; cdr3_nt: TGTGCCAGCAGTTACGGGACTAGCGGACACAATGAGCAGTTCTTC
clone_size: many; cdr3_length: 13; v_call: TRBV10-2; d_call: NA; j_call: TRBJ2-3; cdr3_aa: CASAVGYTDTQYF; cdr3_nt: TGCGCCAGCGCTGTGGGCTACACAGATACGCAGTATTTT
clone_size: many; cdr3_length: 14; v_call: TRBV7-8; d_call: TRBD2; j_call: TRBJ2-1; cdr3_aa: CASSPTSGRAEQFF; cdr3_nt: TGTGCCAGCAGCCCCACTAGCGGGAGGGCTGAGCAGTTCTTC
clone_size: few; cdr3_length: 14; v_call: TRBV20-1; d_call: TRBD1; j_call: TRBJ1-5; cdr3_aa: CSAESGGDNQPQHF; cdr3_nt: TGCAGTGCCGAATCAGGGGGAGACAATCAGCCCCAGCATTTT
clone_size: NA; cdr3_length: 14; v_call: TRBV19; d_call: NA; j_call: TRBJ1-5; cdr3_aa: CASSGRDGNQPQHF; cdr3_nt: TGTGCCAGTAGTGGCCGGGACGGGAATCAGCCCCAGCATTTT
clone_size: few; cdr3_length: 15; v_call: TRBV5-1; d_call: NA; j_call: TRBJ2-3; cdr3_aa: CASSFGQGGPDTQYF; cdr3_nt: TGCGCCAGCAGCTTTGGGCAGGGGGGACCAGATACGCAGTATTTT
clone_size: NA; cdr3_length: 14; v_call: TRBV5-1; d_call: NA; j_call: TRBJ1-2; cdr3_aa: CASSFSTANYGYTF; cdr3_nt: TGCGCCAGCAGCTTTTCAACAGCGAACTATGGCTACACCTTC
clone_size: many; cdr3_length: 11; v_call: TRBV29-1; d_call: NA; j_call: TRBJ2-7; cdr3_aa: CSVLTAYEQYF; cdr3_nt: TGCAGCGTTTTAACAGCGTACGAGCAGTACTTC
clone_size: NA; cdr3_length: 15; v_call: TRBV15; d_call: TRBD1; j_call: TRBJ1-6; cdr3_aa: CATSGLRTGDSPLHF; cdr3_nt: TGTGCCACCAGCGGGCTCCGGACAGGCGATTCACCCCTCCACTTT
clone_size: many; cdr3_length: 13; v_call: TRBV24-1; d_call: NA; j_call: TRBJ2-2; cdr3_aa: CATSALTTGELFF; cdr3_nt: TGTGCCACCAGTGCCCTTACTACCGGGGAGCTGTTTTTT
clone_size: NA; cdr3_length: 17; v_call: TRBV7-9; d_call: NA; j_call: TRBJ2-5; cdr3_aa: CASSLRKTWFGEETQYF; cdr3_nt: TGTGCCAGCAGCCTTAGAAAGACCTGGTTCGGGGAAGAGACCCAGTACTTC
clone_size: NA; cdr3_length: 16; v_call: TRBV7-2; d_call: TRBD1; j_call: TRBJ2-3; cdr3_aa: CTSSPQPGQLTDTQYF; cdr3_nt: TGTACCAGCAGCCCCCAACCGGGACAGCTCACAGATACGCAGTATTTT
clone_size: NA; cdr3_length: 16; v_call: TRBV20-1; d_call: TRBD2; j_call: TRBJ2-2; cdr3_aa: CSCSRAGETNTGELFF; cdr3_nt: TGCAGCTGCTCGAGGGCGGGAGAGACGAACACCGGGGAGCTGTTTTTT
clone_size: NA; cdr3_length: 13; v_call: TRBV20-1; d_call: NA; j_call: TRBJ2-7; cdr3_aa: CSARPPYGDEQYF; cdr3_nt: TGCAGTGCTAGACCCCCCTACGGCGACGAGCAGTACTTC
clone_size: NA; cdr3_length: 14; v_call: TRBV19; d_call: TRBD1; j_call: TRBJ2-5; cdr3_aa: CASSFRQGGKTQYF; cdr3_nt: TGTGCCAGTAGTTTCCGACAGGGTGGAAAGACCCAGTACTTC
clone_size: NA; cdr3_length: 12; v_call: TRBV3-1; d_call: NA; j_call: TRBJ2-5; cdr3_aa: CASSQEIETQYF; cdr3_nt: TGTGCCAGCAGCCAAGAGATTGAGACCCAGTACTTC
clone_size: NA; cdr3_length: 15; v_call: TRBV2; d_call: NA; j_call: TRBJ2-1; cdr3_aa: CASSQGPTDYNEQFF; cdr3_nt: TGTGCCAGCAGTCAAGGCCCTACCGACTACAATGAGCAGTTCTTC
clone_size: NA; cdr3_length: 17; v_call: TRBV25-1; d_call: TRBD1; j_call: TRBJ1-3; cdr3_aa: CASSPPTGAHSGNTIYF; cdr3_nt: TGTGCCAGCAGTCCTCCGACAGGGGCCCACTCTGGAAACACCATATATTTT
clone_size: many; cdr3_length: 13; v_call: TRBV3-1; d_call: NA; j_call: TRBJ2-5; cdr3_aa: CASSQGPQETQYF; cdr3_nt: TGTGCCAGCAGCCAAGGCCCTCAAGAGACCCAGTACTTC
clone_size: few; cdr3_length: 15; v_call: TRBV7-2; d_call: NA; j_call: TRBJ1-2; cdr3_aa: CASSSGPAANYGYTF; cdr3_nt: TGTGCCAGCAGCTCCGGACCGGCAGCTAACTATGGCTACACCTTC
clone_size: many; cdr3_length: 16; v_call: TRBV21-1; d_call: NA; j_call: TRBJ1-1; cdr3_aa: CASRKTWAQPNTEAFF; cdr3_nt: TGTGCCAGCAGAAAAACGTGGGCACAGCCGAACACTGAAGCTTTCTTT
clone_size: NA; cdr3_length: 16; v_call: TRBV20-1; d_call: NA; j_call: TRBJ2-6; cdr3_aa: CSANSQLPSGANVLTF; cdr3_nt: TGCAGTGCTAACTCCCAGTTACCCTCTGGGGCCAACGTCCTGACTTTC
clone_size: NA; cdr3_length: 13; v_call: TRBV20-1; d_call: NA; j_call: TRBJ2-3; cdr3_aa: CSARQQSTDTQYF; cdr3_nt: TGCAGTGCTAGACAGCAGAGCACAGATACGCAGTATTTT
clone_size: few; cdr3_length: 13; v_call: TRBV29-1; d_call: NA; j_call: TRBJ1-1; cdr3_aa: CSVGVTANTEAFF; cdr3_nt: TGCAGCGTCGGAGTTACAGCCAACACTGAAGCTTTCTTT
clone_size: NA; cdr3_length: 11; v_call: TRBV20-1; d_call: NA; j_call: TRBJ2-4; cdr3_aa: CSAPRLDIQYF; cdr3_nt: TGCAGTGCCCCCCGATTGGACATTCAGTACTTC
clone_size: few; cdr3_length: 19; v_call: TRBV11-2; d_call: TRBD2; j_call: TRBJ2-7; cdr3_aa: CASSLYSFRAGGVFYEQYF; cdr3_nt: TGTGCCAGCAGCTTATATTCGTTTCGGGCGGGAGGGGTTTTCTACGAGCAGTACTTC
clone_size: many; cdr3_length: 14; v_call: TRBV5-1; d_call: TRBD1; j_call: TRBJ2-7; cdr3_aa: CASSPGQGAYEQYF; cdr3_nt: TGCGCCAGCAGTCCGGGACAGGGGGCATACGAGCAGTACTTC
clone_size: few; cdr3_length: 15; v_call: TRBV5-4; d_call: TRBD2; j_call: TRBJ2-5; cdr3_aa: CASSSGTTAQETQYF; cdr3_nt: TGTGCCAGCAGCTCCGGGACTACCGCCCAAGAGACCCAGTACTTC
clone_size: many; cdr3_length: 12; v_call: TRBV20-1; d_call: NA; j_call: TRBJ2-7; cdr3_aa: CSAVGGEVEQYF; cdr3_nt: TGCAGTGCAGTGGGGGGAGAAGTGGAGCAGTACTTC
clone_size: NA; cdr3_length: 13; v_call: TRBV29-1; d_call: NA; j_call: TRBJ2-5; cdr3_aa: CSVDRKPKETQYF; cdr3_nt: TGCAGCGTTGACCGCAAACCCAAAGAGACCCAGTACTTC
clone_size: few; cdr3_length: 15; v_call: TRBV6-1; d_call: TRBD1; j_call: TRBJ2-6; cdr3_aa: CASRPDRAGANVLTF; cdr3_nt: TGTGCCAGCAGGCCCGACAGGGCTGGGGCCAACGTCCTGACTTTC
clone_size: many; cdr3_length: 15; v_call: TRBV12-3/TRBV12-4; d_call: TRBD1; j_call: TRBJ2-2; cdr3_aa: CASRSGTDNTGELFF; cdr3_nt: TGTGCCAGCCGCTCCGGGACAGACAACACCGGGGAGCTGTTTTTT
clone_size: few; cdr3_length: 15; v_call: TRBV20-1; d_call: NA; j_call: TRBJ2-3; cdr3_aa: CSARGASGSTDTQYF; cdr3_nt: TGCAGTGCTAGGGGGGCTAGCGGTAGCACAGATACGCAGTATTTT
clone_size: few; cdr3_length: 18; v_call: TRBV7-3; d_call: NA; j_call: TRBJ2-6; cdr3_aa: CASSLGRRATSGANVLTF; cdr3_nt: TGTGCCAGCAGCTTGGGCCGCAGGGCCACCTCTGGGGCCAACGTCCTGACTTTC
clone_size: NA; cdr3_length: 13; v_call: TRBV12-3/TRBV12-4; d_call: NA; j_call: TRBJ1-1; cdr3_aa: CASSSRQNTEAFF; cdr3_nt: TGTGCCAGCAGTTCCAGACAGAACACTGAAGCTTTCTTT